These 26 T cell receptor beta chains share one sample of origin, sequenced in a study of post-analysis software for immune sequencing data. Findings and caveats of the study: Patients had higher frequencies than controls of a few TRBV segments, including TRBV5-6, TRBV5-1 and TRBV20-1.

cDNA libraries of TCR beta carried unique molecular identifiers. One entry per CDR3 protein, called by TCRdb with MiXCR from the PCR reads. The repertoire has hundreds of thousands of distinct CDR3 sequences, less than 35% of them found once; the top ten carry more than 0.55%. No cognate antigen is known for these TCRs. Sequenced material: blood. The receptors derive from a girl between 10 and 17 years old with multiple sclerosis.

The sample holds many counts of this clonotype. The chain links TRBV20-1 to TRBJ2-7; 9 positions match TRBD1. This CDR3 has 13 residues. After removal of 5 bases from V and 3 bases from J, the junction contained 5 bases not matched to a gene. The germline CDR1 and CDR2 sequences are DFQATT and SNEGSKA (reference sequence). The CDR3 DNA sequence: TGCAGTGCTCGGGACAGGGTAGGCTACGAGCAGTACTTC. It yields the protein CSARDRVGYEQYF.

The V gene is TRBV6-5, the J gene TRBJ2-5; possible D gene TRBD2, 5 bases. Germline V gene sequence: CDR1 MNHEY, CDR2 SVGAGI. The V gene lost 7 bases and the J gene lost 5 bases, with 17 bases spanning the gap. This CDR3 comprises 14 residues. CDR3: CASNGLPGGETQYF. The CDR3 coding sequence is TGTGCCAGCAATGGACTCCCGGGTGGGGAGACCCAGTACTTC.

This clonotype was detected only a few times. This sequence joins TRBV4-3 and TRBJ2-1; TRBD1 is a possible D gene (6 bases). Germline loops: CDR1 LGHNA, CDR2 YSLEER. Trimming took 0 bases from V and 8 from J, leaving 11 bases between them. This CDR3 region has 14 residues. The CDR3 DNA follows: TGCGCCAGCAGCCAAGAGGTGGGGGCTGATGAGCAGTTCTTC. Its protein is CASSQEVGADEQFF.

This clonotype was observed a handful of times. This chain links TRBV5-5 with TRBJ1-5, with D unclear. This CDR3 comprises 15 residues. Germline loops: CDR1 SGHKS, CDR2 YYEKEE (reference sequence). Trimming took off 0 bases at V and 0 bases at J, with 7 bases between the two ends. This chain's CDR3 is CASSLAVLSNQPQHF. The DNA of the CDR3 is TGTGCCAGCAGCTTGGCCGTACTTAGCAATCAGCCCCAGCATTTT.

This clonotype was counted between two and nine times. The chain recombines TRBV6-5 with TRBJ2-7; D might be TRBD1 (6 bases). V was cut by 6 bases and J by 0 bases, with 15 bases left in between. This CDR3 comprises 15 residues. The germline gives CDR1 MNHEY, CDR2 SVGAGI. The CDR3 sequence: CASRRPTGHSYEQYF. CDR3 in DNA: TGTGCCAGCAGGCGACCGACAGGACACTCCTACGAGCAGTACTTC.

This clonotype was seen only a few times. The chain carries TRBV4-3 and TRBJ2-7; 9 bases are shared with TRBD1. CDR1 and CDR2 (germline): LGHNA, YSLEER. This CDR3 region has 15 residues. V dropped 2 bases and J dropped 2; count of bases not matched to a gene: 4. The chain's CDR3 is CASSQQDRGAYEQYF. In DNA, the CDR3 is TGCGCCAGCAGCCAACAGGACAGGGGAGCCTACGAGCAGTACTTC.

The chain is built from TRBV6-5 and TRBJ2-1; D gene unclear. Trimming took 5 bases from V and 9 from J, leaving 8 bases between them. The CDR3 sequence is 11 residues long. Looked up from germline, CDR1 is MNHEY and CDR2 is SVGAGI. The DNA of the CDR3 is TGTGCCAGCAGTACGACCGGTGAGCAGTTCTTC. The encoded protein is CASSTTGEQFF.

This clonotype has just a few counts. One end of the junction does not line up with germline, which may come from a read error. This chain connects TRBV7-2 to TRBJ2-1; the match to TRBD2 covers 11 bases. The CDR3 runs to 17 residues. Germline V CDR1 and CDR2: SGHTA, FQGNSA. In nucleotides, the CDR3 is TGTGCCAGCAGTTTAGGGGTAGCGGGAGGGCCTAACAATGAGCAGTTCTTC. Its translation: CASSLGVAGGPNNEQFF.

The rearrangement links TRBV20-1 to TRBJ2-3; TRBD2 matches 8 bases. V shed 0 bases and J 0 bases; nucleotides not matched to a gene: 8. Looked up from germline, CDR1 is DFQATT and CDR2 is SNEGSKA (reference sequence). The CDR3 sequence is 17 residues long. In DNA, the CDR3 is TGCAGTGCTAGAGATTTTAGACTAGCGACCAGCACAGATACGCAGTATTTT. Amino acid sequence: CSARDFRLATSTDTQYF.

This clonotype was seen a handful of times. The chain is built from TRBV6-1 and TRBJ2-1; D is perhaps TRBD1 (5 bases). CDR1 and CDR2 (germline): MNHNS, SASEGT. The CDR3 is 17 residues long. Deletions cut 7 bases from V and 3 bases from J, with 22 bases between. CDR3 sequence: CASTRDGLRVRYNEQFF. For the CDR3, the DNA is TGTGCCAGCACCAGGGATGGGCTACGGGTACGCTACAATGAGCAGTTCTTC.

The table lists this clonotype with a few counts. The chain uses TRBV4-1 and TRBJ2-5; the match to TRBD1 covers 7 bases. The CDR3 covers 16 residues. V dropped 5 bases and J dropped 2; count of bases not matched to a gene: 11. Per germline, CDR1 MGHRA and CDR2 YSYEKL. CDR3 bases: TGCGCCAGCAGCGAAGGGGAAGACAGGGTTCAAGAGACCCAGTACTTC. As protein: CASSEGEDRVQETQYF.

The gene calls are TRBV10-3 and TRBJ2-7; TRBD2 agrees at 14 bases. Per the germline V gene, CDR1 is ENHRY and CDR2 is SYGVKD. The V segment lost 6 bases and the J segment 5 bases; nucleotides outside the gene matches: 6. This CDR3 has 15 residues. The CDR3 nucleotides read TGTGCCATCAGCGGGACTAGCGGGAGAGTCCACGAGCAGTACTTC. Amino acid sequence: CAISGTSGRVHEQYF.

At least ten counts were recorded for this clonotype. V usage is TRBV7-2 and J usage is TRBJ2-7; possible D gene TRBD2, 5 bases. Per the germline V gene, CDR1 is SGHTA and CDR2 is FQGNSA. V lost 5 bases and J 0 bases, leaving 8 bases between the germline ends. The CDR3 is 13 amino acids. This CDR3 reads CASSRLYSYEQYF. Written as DNA, the CDR3 is TGTGCCAGCAGCCGACTATACTCCTACGAGCAGTACTTC.

The V call is TRBV20-1, the J call TRBJ1-1; D unresolved. The CDR3 is made up of 15 amino acids. Trimming removed 0 bases from V and 11 bases from J, with 22 bases in between. Looked up from germline, CDR1 is DFQATT and CDR2 is SNEGSKA (reference sequence). DNA of the CDR3: TGCAGTGCTAGAGATCCGGCGGGCGGACCCGTAGAGGCTTTCTTT. Translation gives CSARDPAGGPVEAFF.

Ten or more counts support this clonotype. This chain uses TRBV11-2 with TRBJ2-7; 8 bases line up with TRBD2. The germline V gene has CDR1 SGHAT and CDR2 FQNNGV. J was trimmed by 2 bases and V by 5 bases; bases with no gene match: 5. The CDR3 is 14 residues long. The CDR3 sequence is CASSLSGSPYEQYF. The CDR3 DNA is TGTGCCAGCAGCCTCAGCGGGAGCCCCTACGAGCAGTACTTC.

The chain employs TRBV3-1 and TRBJ2-7; D call uncertain. The CDR3 is 15 amino acids. Germline CDR1 is LGHDT and CDR2 is YNNKEL (reference sequence). The V and J ends lost 8 bases and 6 bases respectively, with 23 bases between them. The CDR3 region is CASLLGGGGFFEQYF. The CDR3 DNA reads TGTGCCAGCCTTCTTGGCGGTGGCGGATTTTTCGAGCAGTACTTC.

This sequence joins TRBV4-3 and TRBJ2-7; D unresolved. Germline lookup yields CDR1 LGHNA and CDR2 YSLEER. The CDR3 covers 14 residues. V dropped 5 bases and J dropped 5 bases, with 16 bases sitting between them. CDR3 sequence: CASSEWRAPHEQYF. CDR3 DNA: TGCGCCAGCAGCGAGTGGCGAGCACCCCACGAGCAGTACTTC.

This clonotype was counted between two and nine times. The V and J genes are TRBV29-1 and TRBJ2-7; TRBD1 agrees at 9 bases. This CDR3 is built from 14 residues. V lost 7 bases, J lost 5 bases, and 12 bases stayed unmatched. Germline values: CDR1 SQVTM, CDR2 ANQGSEA. The CDR3 DNA reads as TGCAGCGCCGGAAGTGGGACAGGGTACAACGAGCAGTACTTC. Its translation: CSAGSGTGYNEQYF.

This clonotype came up a few times. The J gene is TRBJ2-5, the V gene TRBV9, with TRBD2 matching 9 bases. Germline CDR1 and CDR2: SGDLS and YYNGEE. CDR3 length: 15 amino acids. V shed 3 bases, J shed 5 bases, and the junction held 8 bases outside the gene matches. The CDR3 DNA reads as TGTGCCAGCAGCGCGGCCGGGACTAGCTTGGAGACCCAGTACTTC. Translation: CASSAAGTSLETQYF.

This clonotype was seen a few times. The chain couples TRBV29-1 to TRBJ2-7; D is unclear. The V gene's germline CDR1 is SQVTM and CDR2 ANQGSEA. V was shortened by 4 bases and J by 1 base, with 8 bases between the two germline ends. The CDR3 is made up of 12 amino acids. CDR3 residues: CSVVDTSYEQYF. The CDR3 nucleotides read TGCAGCGTTGTCGACACATCCTACGAGCAGTACTTC.

Remarks on this clonotype: Sequence at one end of the junction differs from germline and may be a read error. The chain uses TRBV12-3 or TRBV12-4 and TRBJ1-2, with unresolved D. This CDR3 is 13 amino acids long. The CDR3 bases are TGTGCCTGCAGTCCGATGCTCTATAAGGGCTACACCTTC. Translating it yields CACSPMLYKGYTF.

This clonotype was counted between two and nine times. The genes are TRBV9 and TRBJ2-7; 12 bases agree with TRBD2. With V trimmed by 0 bases and J by 5 bases, 9 bases remained unmatched. The germline CDR1 and CDR2 sequences are SGDLS and YYNGEE. This CDR3 contains 17 residues. The DNA for the CDR3 is TGTGCCAGCAGCGTAGGAACTAGCGGGAGGAGTTGTAACGAGCAGTACTTC. Its translation is CASSVGTSGRSCNEQYF.

This clonotype showed up just a few times. The chain joins TRBV28 to TRBJ1-2, with D unresolved. The CDR3 is made up of 11 amino acids. CDR1 MDHEN and CDR2 SYDVKM come from the germline V gene. V lost 9 bases, J lost 1 base, and 6 bases lay in between. In nucleotides, the CDR3 is TGTGCCAGGCCAGATAACTATGGCTACACCTTC. This codes for CARPDNYGYTF.

The chain combines TRBV7-2 with TRBJ2-4; D is unclear. Trimming pared 2 bases from V and 13 bases from J, leaving 21 bases between. Germline lookup yields CDR1 SGHTA and CDR2 FQGNSA. The CDR3 totals 15 residues. The CDR3 coding sequence is TGTGCCAGCAGCTTATATAGGTCTGCTGGAAATGAGCAGTACTTC. Translation: CASSLYRSAGNEQYF.

The genes are TRBV5-1 and TRBJ1-6, with TRBD1 matching 7 bases. CDR3 size: 15 residues. In germline, CDR1 is SGHRS, CDR2 YFSETQ. V shed 1 base, J shed 7 bases, and the junction held 5 bases outside the gene matches. CDR3 DNA: TGCGCCAGCAGCTTGCGACAGGGTTGGAATTCACCCCTCCACTTT. Its translation: CASSLRQGWNSPLHF.

This clonotype was seen a handful of times. The chain recombines TRBV6-5 with TRBJ2-7; 7 bases are a match to TRBD2. The CDR3 sequence is 16 residues long. The V gene end was trimmed by 2 bases and the J gene end by 0 bases; junction bases not matched to a gene: 7. Germline assignment: CDR1 MNHEY and CDR2 SVGAGI. As DNA, the CDR3 is TGTGCCAGCAGTTACCGAACTAGGACTAGCTCCTACGAGCAGTACTTC. This gives the protein CASSYRTRTSSYEQYF.